This TCR beta chain originates from a study of vaccination and CD4 T cells after COVID-19. Study as a whole: Each participant underwent a two-dose regimen of either the BNT162b2 or the mRNA-1273 vaccine. Overlapping peptides of the spike proteins of SARS-CoV-2, HCoV-NL63, HCoV-OC43 and HCoV-229E were used for cell stimulation.

Notes on the study in general: Researchers report that 304 of 307 vaccine-specific clones in convalescent patients proved spike mono-reactive.

Details on this clonotype: Antigen: not known.

V was clipped by 6 bases and J by 10 bases; unmatched bases: 10. The CDR3 length is 15 residues. Germline CDR1 MNHNS, CDR2 SASEGT. The study sequenced cultured CD4+ T cell DNA using the Oncomine TCR Beta short-read assay. MiXCR, applied by TCRdb to the PCR reads, yields one record per CDR3 protein. Of 13,000 to 15,000 distinct CDR3 sequences listed, more than 25% are singletons. Regarding treatment: roughly 10-day PBMC culture with coronavirus spike peptide pools or control peptides (ViraFEST assay). Once peptide pools had expanded antigen-specific T cells, ViraFEST sequenced TCRs. The chain carries TRBV6-1 and TRBJ1-4; TRBD1 aligns across 11 bases. Specimen: cultured CD4+ T cells from blood. This TCR derives from a human donor with COVID-19. In DNA, the CDR3 is TGTGCCAGCAGATCTCCCGGGACAGGGGGTTCAAAACTGTTTTTT. Translated: CASRSPGTGGSKLFF.